These T cell receptor beta chains were read from a single sample in a study of T cells after yellow fever vaccination. Each CDR3 protein gets one entry after TCRdb re-called the 5' RACE reads with MiXCR. The sample has approximately 330,000 distinct CDR3 sequences, 9.5% to 15% seen once; the top ten hold more than 3%. The sequenced sample was CD4+ T cells sorted from PBMCs, obtained 15 days after the yellow fever booster vaccination. The receptor source for this set is a young man who received the YFV17D yellow fever vaccine. CDR3s include the opening cysteine and the closing phenylalanine or tryptophan. The D gene is left open where the match is weak. Clone size appears in some rows only: once, few, many, or a class for an expanded clone.

>-|TRBJ2-3|few|TRBV5-1
TGCGCCAGCAATTTCGGGGAGCACACAGATACGCAGTATTTT
CASNFGEHTDTQYF
>-|TRBJ2-4|-|TRBV2
TGTGCCAGCTCGGTTCTCAAAAACATTCAGTACTTC
CASSVLKNIQYF
>-|TRBJ1-2|many|TRBV7-2
TGTGCCAGCAGCTTAGGATTGCAGGGTACGGCTGGCTACACCTTC
CASSLGLQGTAGYTF
>-|TRBJ1-4|few|TRBV10-3
TGTGCCATCAGGGACGGGACAACTAATGAAAAACTGTTTTTT
CAIRDGTTNEKLFF
>TRBD1|TRBJ1-5|few|TRBV27
TGTGCCAGCAGTTCCCAGACAGGGGGGTTCGGTCAGCCCCAGCATTTT
CASSSQTGGFGQPQHF
>-|TRBJ1-6|-|TRBV2
TGTGCCAGCAGTGAAGACAGGGTTGGGACAACCCTCCACTTT
CASSEDRVGTTLHF
>-|TRBJ1-1|-|TRBV7-3
TGTGCCAGCAGCTCCCACCCGGGGGCCTCTGGGAACACTGAAGCTTTCTTT
CASSSHPGASGNTEAFF
>-|TRBJ2-1|-|TRBV6-2/TRBV6-3
TGTGCCAGCAGTTACTCGGGACACACCCGTCGAGGGTGGGAGCAGTTCTTC
CASSYSGHTRRGWEQFF
>-|TRBJ2-2|-|TRBV19
TGTGCCAGTAGTATGTGGGGGGGCGACACCGGGGAGCTGTTTTTT
CASSMWGGDTGELFF
>TRBD1|TRBJ1-1|-|TRBV7-9
TGTGCCAGCAGCTTCTGGGACAGAATGAACACTGAAGCTTTCTTT
CASSFWDRMNTEAFF
>-|TRBJ2-2|many|TRBV27
TGTGCCAGCCACCCCCAACGACGGGACACTCGTCCGTACACCGGGGAGCTGTTTTTT
CASHPQRRDTRPYTGELFF
>-|TRBJ1-6|-|TRBV9
TGTGCCAGCAGCGGACAACAGGGATCCTATAATTCACCCCTCCACTTT
CASSGQQGSYNSPLHF
>TRBD1|TRBJ1-5|few|TRBV6-6
TGTGCCAGCAGTTACCCGGACAGGGGGGATCAGCCCCAGCATTTT
CASSYPDRGDQPQHF
>-|TRBJ2-1|-|TRBV18
TGTGCCAGCTCACCACTTCAGGGTTCCTACAATGAGCAGTTCTTC
CASSPLQGSYNEQFF
>-|TRBJ1-4|-|TRBV5-4
TGTGCCAGCAGTGCGAGGGACGGAAATGAAAAACTGTTTTTT
CASSARDGNEKLFF
>-|TRBJ1-1|-|TRBV18
TGTGCCAGCTCACCAAGTGGCGCGGGGACTGAAGCTTTCTTT
CASSPSGAGTEAFF
>-|TRBJ1-3|-|TRBV20-1
TGCAGTGCTAGAAGCGGGGCTGGAAACACCATATATTTT
CSARSGAGNTIYF
>-|TRBJ1-2|-|TRBV6-5
TGTGCCAGCAGTTACAGGGGCAGGGTTGACTATGGCTACACCTTC
CASSYRGRVDYGYTF
>-|TRBJ2-5|-|TRBV5-6
TGTGCCAGCAGCAGGGACGGGGTCCAAGAGACCCAGTACTTC
CASSRDGVQETQYF
>TRBD2|TRBJ2-5|few|TRBV12-3/TRBV12-4
TGTGCCAGCAGTTTATGGGCTAGCGGGTCCTATGAGACCCAGTACTTC
CASSLWASGSYETQYF
>-|TRBJ1-3|few|TRBV3-1
TGTGCCAGCAGCCAAGATTGGGGGGTGTTGTCTGGAAACACCATATATTTT
CASSQDWGVLSGNTIYF
>-|TRBJ1-4|few|TRBV18
TGTGCCAGCTCAAGTCCAGGGCCTGAAAAACTGTTTTTT
CASSSPGPEKLFF
>-|TRBJ1-3|few|TRBV12-3/TRBV12-4
TGTGCCAGCAGTTTAGAGGGGCGAGGAAACACCATATATTTT
CASSLEGRGNTIYF
>TRBD1|TRBJ1-5|-|TRBV20-1
TGCAGTGCTTCTTTTCAGGGGGCAAGCCAGCCCCAGCATTTT
CSASFQGASQPQHF
>TRBD1|TRBJ1-1|many|TRBV20-1
TGCAGTGCAAGCCAGGGACAGACGAACACTGAAGCTTTCTTT
CSASQGQTNTEAFF
>-|TRBJ2-3|many|TRBV7-2
TGTGCCAGCAGCTTAGCGCGTGATACGCAGTATTTT
CASSLARDTQYF
>TRBD1|TRBJ2-7|few|TRBV7-9
TGTGCCAGCAGCTTAACCCGGACAGGGGCCCCCTACGAGCAGTACTTC
CASSLTRTGAPYEQYF
>TRBD1|TRBJ2-1|many|TRBV6-2/TRBV6-3
TGTGCCAGCAGTTACGGCGTACAGGGGATGTATGAGCAGTTCTTC
CASSYGVQGMYEQFF
>TRBD2|TRBJ2-2|many|TRBV6-5
TGTGCCAGCAGAAATCCCCAGCGGGGAAACACCGGGGAGCTGTTTTTT
CASRNPQRGNTGELFF
>-|TRBJ1-1|few|TRBV7-9
TGTGCCAGCAGCTCCCGACAGAGACCGGTTGAAGCTTTCTTT
CASSSRQRPVEAFF
>TRBD1|TRBJ2-5|few|TRBV5-1
TGCGCCAGCAGCTTGGCGACAGGGGTTGGTGAGACCCAGTACTTC
CASSLATGVGETQYF
>TRBD2|TRBJ2-3|few|TRBV5-1
TGCGCCAGCAGGCTCGGGACTAGCGGAAGAGATACGCAGTATTTT
CASRLGTSGRDTQYF
>-|TRBJ2-5|-|TRBV7-2
TGTGCCAGCAGCTTATTTGGGGAGACCCAGTACTTC
CASSLFGETQYF
>-|TRBJ1-5|few|TRBV5-6
TGTGCCAGCAGCTTGGGTGGGCCACGCAGTCAGCCCCAGCATTTT
CASSLGGPRSQPQHF
>TRBD1|TRBJ1-5|-|TRBV5-6
TGTGCCAGCAGCCCTGCCGGGACAGACCTGCCGCAGCATTTT
CASSPAGTDLPQHF
>-|TRBJ2-1|few|TRBV6-2/TRBV6-3
TGTGCCAGCAGTTACTCAGTTAATGAGCAGTTCTTC
CASSYSVNEQFF
>TRBD1|TRBJ2-3|few|TRBV6-2/TRBV6-3
TGTGCCAGCTCTACCGTACAGGGGCACAACCCTAGCACAGATACGCAGTATTTT
CASSTVQGHNPSTDTQYF
>TRBD2|TRBJ2-5|-|TRBV4-2
TGTGCCAGCAGCCCTACCCGAGCGGGGGGGACTGGAGAGACCCAGTACTTC
CASSPTRAGGTGETQYF
>TRBD1|TRBJ1-3|few|TRBV7-8
TGTGCCAGCAGCTTAGCCAGGGGGCTAGGAAACACCATATATTTT
CASSLARGLGNTIYF
>TRBD1|TRBJ1-5|few|TRBV29-1
TGCAGCGTTGAAGTGGGACAGGCCGGGGATGGGCCCCAGCATTTT
CSVEVGQAGDGPQHF
>-|TRBJ2-7|few|TRBV5-1
TGCGCCAGCAGCCTCCCCGGGGGAAGAACCTCCTACGAGCAGTACTTC
CASSLPGGRTSYEQYF
>-|TRBJ1-1|few|TRBV7-9
TGTGCCAGCAAGGGGCGGGAGGCTGAAGCTTTCTTT
CASKGREAEAFF
>-|TRBJ2-2|few|TRBV6-2/TRBV6-3
TGTGCCAGCAAAATACGGATTGCCGGGGAGCTGTTTTTT
CASKIRIAGELFF
>TRBD2|TRBJ2-3|-|TRBV27
TGTGCCAGCAGGCGACTAGCGGGGGGCCTTAACACAGATACGCAGTATTTT
CASRRLAGGLNTDTQYF